The rows below give T cell receptor beta chains drawn from one sample of a study of blood T cell repertoires in COVID-19. Repertoires were generated with immunoSEQ multiplex PCR, while TCRdb's copy carries only in-frame clones and drops some. The sample comprises 100,000 to 110,000 clones, approximately 80% of which are singletons, and 12% rests with the top ten. The sequenced sample was peripheral blood. Source of these receptors: a woman in her 70s with acute or convalescent COVID-19. Each CDR3 is given with its conserved first and last residue.

j_call: TRBJ1-4; v_call: TRBV2; cdr3_aa: CASSGPDRDKGEKLFF
j_call: TRBJ1-3; v_call: TRBV10-3; cdr3_aa: CAIQGSDRAIYF
j_call: TRBJ1-5; v_call: TRBV10-3; cdr3_aa: CAISESMDRVNQPQHF
j_call: TRBJ2-3; v_call: TRBV19; cdr3_aa: CASSWGLAGSDTQYF
j_call: TRBJ2-7; v_call: TRBV2; cdr3_aa: CASSLKRVLEQYF
j_call: TRBJ2-1; v_call: TRBV7-2; cdr3_aa: CASSPPGAYNEQFF
j_call: TRBJ2-5; v_call: TRBV5-4; cdr3_aa: CASSSRGLETQYF
j_call: TRBJ1-1; v_call: TRBV19; cdr3_aa: CASSIGTGGWAEAFF
j_call: TRBJ2-3; v_call: TRBV29-1; cdr3_aa: CSVVGRVTDTQYF
j_call: TRBJ2-1; v_call: TRBV5-8; cdr3_aa: CASSLYFYNEQFF
j_call: TRBJ1-2; v_call: TRBV18; cdr3_aa: CASSPQQGDYGYTF
j_call: TRBJ1-2; v_call: TRBV20-1; cdr3_aa: CSASTTGLLNYGYTF
j_call: TRBJ2-7; v_call: TRBV19; cdr3_aa: CATGDNFKQYF
j_call: TRBJ1-2; v_call: TRBV3-1/TRBV3-2; cdr3_aa: CASSQADRGPYGYTF
j_call: TRBJ2-3; v_call: TRBV30; cdr3_aa: CAWSRRSGGNTDTQYF
j_call: TRBJ2-3; v_call: TRBV5-1; cdr3_aa: CASRISGDTDTQYF
j_call: TRBJ2-3; v_call: TRBV11-2; cdr3_aa: CASSLRTVADTQYF
j_call: TRBJ1-3; v_call: TRBV5-4; cdr3_aa: CASSLQGTGNTIYF
j_call: TRBJ1-4; v_call: TRBV7-9; cdr3_aa: CASSPTFAGTGNEKLFF
j_call: TRBJ1-2; v_call: TRBV28; cdr3_aa: CASRPPGGLRGYTF
j_call: TRBJ1-1; v_call: TRBV5-1; cdr3_aa: CASSPGESTEAFF
j_call: TRBJ2-7; v_call: TRBV2; cdr3_aa: CASSEASQTYEQYF
j_call: TRBJ2-6; v_call: TRBV2; cdr3_aa: CASSLQGALSGANVLTF
j_call: TRBJ1-1; v_call: TRBV7-2; cdr3_aa: CAGPTWGGLREAFF
j_call: TRBJ1-2; v_call: TRBV5-6; cdr3_aa: CASSLGTGAGYTF
j_call: TRBJ2-5; v_call: TRBV19; cdr3_aa: CASSIVKGTEQETQYF
j_call: TRBJ1-1; v_call: TRBV12-3/TRBV12-4; cdr3_aa: CASSREYLEAFF
j_call: TRBJ1-2; v_call: TRBV28; cdr3_aa: CASSLSRDGYTF
j_call: TRBJ2-5; v_call: TRBV7-2; cdr3_aa: CASSLTPLRTQETQYF
j_call: TRBJ2-6; v_call: TRBV3-1/TRBV3-2; cdr3_aa: CASSPLRGGSGANVLTF
j_call: TRBJ2-5; v_call: TRBV2; cdr3_aa: CASSSGTGGDETQYF
j_call: TRBJ1-2; v_call: TRBV2; cdr3_aa: CASTKTPAASTF
j_call: TRBJ1-2; v_call: TRBV6-4; cdr3_aa: CASSVEAGRHGYTF
j_call: TRBJ1-5; v_call: TRBV5-1; cdr3_aa: CASSLGGQGNQPQHF